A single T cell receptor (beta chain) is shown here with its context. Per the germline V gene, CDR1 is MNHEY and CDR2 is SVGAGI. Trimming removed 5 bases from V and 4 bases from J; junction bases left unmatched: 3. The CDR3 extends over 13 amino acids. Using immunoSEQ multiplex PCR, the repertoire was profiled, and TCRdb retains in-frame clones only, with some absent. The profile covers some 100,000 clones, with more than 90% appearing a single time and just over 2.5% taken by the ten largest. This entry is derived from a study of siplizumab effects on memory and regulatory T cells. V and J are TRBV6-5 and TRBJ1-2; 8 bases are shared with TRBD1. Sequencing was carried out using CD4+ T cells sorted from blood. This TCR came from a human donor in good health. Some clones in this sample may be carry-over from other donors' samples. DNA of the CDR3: TGTGCCAGCAGTAGGACAGGGACCTATGGCTACACCTTC. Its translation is CASSRTGTYGYTF.